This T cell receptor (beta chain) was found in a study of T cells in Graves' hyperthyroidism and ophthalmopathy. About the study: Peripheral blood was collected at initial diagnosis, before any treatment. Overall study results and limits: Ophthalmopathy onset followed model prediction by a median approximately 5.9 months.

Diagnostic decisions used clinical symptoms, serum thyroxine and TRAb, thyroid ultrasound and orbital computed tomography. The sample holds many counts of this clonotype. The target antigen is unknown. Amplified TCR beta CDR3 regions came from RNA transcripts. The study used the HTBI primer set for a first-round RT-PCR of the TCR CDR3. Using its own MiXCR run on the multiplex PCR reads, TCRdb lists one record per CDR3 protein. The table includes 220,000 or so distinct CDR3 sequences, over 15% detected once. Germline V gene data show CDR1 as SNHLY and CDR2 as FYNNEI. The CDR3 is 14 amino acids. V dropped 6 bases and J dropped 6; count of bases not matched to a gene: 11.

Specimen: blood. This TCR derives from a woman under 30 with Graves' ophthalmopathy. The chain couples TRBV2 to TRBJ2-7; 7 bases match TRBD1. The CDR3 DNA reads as TGTGCCAGCAGCGTTGACAGGGTTCGTGGCGAGCAGTACTTC. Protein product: CASSVDRVRGEQYF.